Each of the 9 T cell receptor beta chains below was sequenced from the same sample in a study of spatial heterogeneity in lung cancer. TCRdb reanalysed the 5' RACE reads using MiXCR and keeps one entry per CDR3 protein. The sample consists of about 92,000 distinct CDR3 sequences, around 12% of them appearing once. The sample's time point: sample taken at primary tumor resection. No cell sorting; template was whole RNA from tumor, lung tissue or PBMC. The sample in question was PBMCs, obtained at surgery. These receptors were taken from a male donor with early-stage non-small cell lung cancer.

This clonotype was seen more than once but under ten times. The V call is TRBV5-6, the J call TRBJ2-1; possible D gene TRBD2, 6 bases. Germline V gene lookup returns CDR1 SGHDT and CDR2 YYEEEE. CDR3 length equals 14 residues. The V gene lost 8 bases and the J gene lost 3 bases, with 15 bases spanning the gap. CDR3 sequence: CASLVAVNYNEQFF. The CDR3 DNA is TGTGCCAGTCTGGTAGCGGTAAACTACAATGAGCAGTTCTTC. The full variable domain, rest sourced from reference TRBV5-6 and TRBJ2-1, is DAGVTQSPTHLIKTRGQQVTLRCSPKSGHDTVSWYQQALGQGPQFIFQYYEEEERQRGNFPDRFSGHQFPNYSSELNVNALLLGDSALYLCASLVAVNYNEQFFGPGTRLTVL.

This clonotype was recorded at least ten times. The chain couples TRBV6-6 to TRBJ2-1; D is possibly TRBD2 (6 bases). This CDR3 contains 14 residues. Germline V CDR1 and CDR2: MNHNY, SVGAGI (reference sequence). V lost 6 bases to trimming and J lost 7 bases, with 16 bases between them. The CDR3 coding sequence is TGTGCCAGCAGCCAGTCCGGAGGGGTAAATGAGCAGTTCTTC. It specifies CASSQSGGVNEQFF.

The chain carries TRBV2 and TRBJ1-5, with 8 bases identical to TRBD1. V shed 3 bases and J 7 bases; nucleotides not matched to a gene: 2. Germline CDR1 is SNHLY and CDR2 is FYNNEI. There are 13 residues in the CDR3. CDR3: CASSETGEQPQHF. DNA for the CDR3: TGTGCCAGCAGTGAGACAGGGGAGCAGCCCCAGCATTTT.

This clonotype has only a few counts. The gene calls are TRBV20-1 and TRBJ2-1; perhaps TRBD1 as D (5 bases). This CDR3 is 12 amino acids long. The V gene lost 3 bases and the J gene lost 9 bases, with 12 bases spanning the gap. Germline lookup yields CDR1 DFQATT and CDR2 SNEGSKA (reference sequence). The CDR3 DNA sequence: TGCAGTGCTAGCGGTTGGGGCAGTGAGCAGTTCTTC. Its translation: CSASGWGSEQFF.

There are many counts of this clonotype. The chain uses TRBV9 and TRBJ2-2; 7 bases are shared with TRBD1. The CDR3 consists of 14 residues. The ends lost 2 bases at V and 4 bases at J; junction bases unmatched: 2. Germline CDR1 is SGDLS and CDR2 is YYNGEE. CDR3 bases: TGTGCCAGCAGCGTGGGACAGAGCACCGGGGAGCTGTTTTTT. Protein: CASSVGQSTGELFF.

This clonotype turned up a few times. This rearrangement joins TRBV5-1 to TRBJ2-3, with 7 bases that match TRBD1. The CDR3 has 14 residues. J gave up 3 bases and V 4 bases, and 5 bases lay outside the gene matches. The germline gives CDR1 SGHRS, CDR2 YFSETQ. CDR3 nucleotides: TGCGCCAGCAGCCGCGGACAGGCGACAGATACGCAGTATTTT. It translates to CASSRGQATDTQYF.

V and J are TRBV6-5 and TRBJ1-1; possible D gene TRBD1, 5 bases. The V gene lost 0 bases and the J gene lost 5 bases, with 13 bases spanning the gap. This CDR3 region has 15 residues. Germline V gene lookup returns CDR1 MNHEY and CDR2 SVGAGI. The CDR3 sequence: CASSYSGVRGTEAFF. In DNA, the CDR3 is TGTGCCAGCAGTTACTCGGGGGTAAGGGGAACTGAAGCTTTCTTT.

This clonotype was recorded at least ten times. The genes are TRBV3-1 and TRBJ1-5, with D maybe TRBD1 (6 bases). V lost 2 bases, J lost 0 bases, and 8 bases lay in between. The germline V gene has CDR1 LGHDT and CDR2 YNNKEL (reference sequence). This CDR3 contains 15 residues. CDR3 loop: CASSQQGYSNQPQHF. CDR3 DNA sequence: TGTGCCAGCAGCCAACAGGGGTATAGCAATCAGCCCCAGCATTTT.

The V and J genes are TRBV5-5 and TRBJ2-3; possibly TRBD2 for D (6 bases). Germline lookup yields CDR1 SGHKS and CDR2 YYEKEE (reference sequence). The CDR3 spans 17 residues. Trimming took 4 bases from V and 5 from J, leaving 23 bases between them. CDR3 amino acids: CASSTDTLALGKDTQYF. The DNA of the CDR3 is TGTGCCAGCAGCACGGACACTCTAGCGCTAGGGAAAGATACGCAGTATTTT. The whole variable domain, filled in from reference TRBV5-5 and TRBJ2-3, reads DAGVTQSPTHLIKTRGQQVTLRCSPISGHKSVSWYQQVLGQGPQFIFQYYEKEERGRGNFPDRFSARQFPNYSSELNVNALLLGDSALYLCASSTDTLALGKDTQYFGPGTRLTVL.